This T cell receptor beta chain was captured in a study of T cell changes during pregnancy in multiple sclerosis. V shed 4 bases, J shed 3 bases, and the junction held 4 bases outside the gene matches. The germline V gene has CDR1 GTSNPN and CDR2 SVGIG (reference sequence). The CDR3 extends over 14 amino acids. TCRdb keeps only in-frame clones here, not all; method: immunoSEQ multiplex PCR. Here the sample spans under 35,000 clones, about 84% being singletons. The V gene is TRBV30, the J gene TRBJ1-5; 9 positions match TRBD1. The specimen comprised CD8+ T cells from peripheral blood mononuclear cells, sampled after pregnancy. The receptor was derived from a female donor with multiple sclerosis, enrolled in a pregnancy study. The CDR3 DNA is TGTGCCTGGACGGACAGGGGTAACAATCAGCCCCAGCATTTT. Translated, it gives CAWTDRGNNQPQHF.